Reported below is one T cell receptor beta chain. Its antigen is currently unknown. These data are taken from a study of T cell repertoires in cytomegalovirus infection. From the reads, TCRdb called clonotypes with MiXCR, one entry per CDR3 protein. This repertoire shows 650,000 to 900,000 distinct CDR3 sequences, 25% to 35% found once; its top ten account for less than 15%. The receptor's source is a human donor in good health (CMV status not recorded). Some clones in this sample may be carry-over from other donors' samples. Sequenced here: cultured CD8+ T cells from PBMCs, sampled from culture after CMV antigen stimulation.

The CDR3 loop is CASSQASYNEQFF. Written as DNA, the CDR3 is TGTGCCAGCAGTCAGGCCAGCTACAATGAGCAGTTCTTC. V is TRBV12-3 or TRBV12-4 and J is TRBJ2-1; unclear D gene. V lost 5 bases and J 3 bases, leaving 8 bases between the germline ends. This CDR3 has 13 residues.